This paragraph covers one T cell receptor (beta chain) sequence. The V gene lost 8 bases and the J gene lost 5 bases, with 18 bases spanning the gap. CDR1 and CDR2 from the germline V gene are GTSNPN and SVGIG (reference sequence). CDR3 size: 14 residues. This sample was included in a study of blood T cell repertoires in COVID-19. Study summary: COVID-19 samples, acute and convalescent, were from the United States, Italy and Spain. In each case, the material was cDNA or gDNA derived from T cells, B-cell-depleted T cells, or PBMCs.

In the study's own analysis: How many nucleated cells were present was estimated from reference gene primer amplification. Some clones are missing from TCRdb's copy, which holds only in-frame ones; the method was immunoSEQ multiplex PCR. V and J calls and clone size are as listed in that table; D and trimming were resolved from the DNA. Of 85,000 to 95,000 clones in the sample, more than 70% were seen once. This chain connects TRBV30 to TRBJ2-2; maybe TRBD1 (6 bases). The clonotype originates from a woman of 80 years or more with acute or convalescent COVID-19. The sequenced sample consisted of peripheral blood. Here the CDR3 reads CALHPDSETGELFF. DNA for the CDR3: TGTGCCCTCCACCCGGACAGCGAGACCGGGGAGCTGTTTTTT. The variable domain in full, completed from reference TRBV30 and TRBJ2-2, reads SQTIHQWPATLVQPVGSPLSLECTVEGTSNPNLYWYRQAAGRGLQLLFYSVGIGQISSEVPQNLSASRPQDRQFILSSKKLLLSDSGFYLCALHPDSETGELFFGEGSRLTVL.